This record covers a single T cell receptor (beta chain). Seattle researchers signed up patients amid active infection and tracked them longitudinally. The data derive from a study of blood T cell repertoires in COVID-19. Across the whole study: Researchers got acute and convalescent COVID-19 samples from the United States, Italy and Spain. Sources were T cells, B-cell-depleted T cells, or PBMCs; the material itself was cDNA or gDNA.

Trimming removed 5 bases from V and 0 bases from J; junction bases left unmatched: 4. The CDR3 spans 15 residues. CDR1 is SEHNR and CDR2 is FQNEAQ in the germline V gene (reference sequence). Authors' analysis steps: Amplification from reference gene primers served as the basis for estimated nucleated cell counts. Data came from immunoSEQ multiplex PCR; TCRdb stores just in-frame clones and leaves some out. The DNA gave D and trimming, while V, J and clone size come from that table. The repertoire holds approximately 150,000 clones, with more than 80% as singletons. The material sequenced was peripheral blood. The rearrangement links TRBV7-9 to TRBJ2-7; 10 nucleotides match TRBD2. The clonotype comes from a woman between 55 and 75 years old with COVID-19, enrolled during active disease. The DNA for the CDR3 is TGTGCCAGCAGCACCCTAGCGGGGGCCTCCTACGAGCAGTACTTC. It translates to CASSTLAGASYEQYF.